The T cell receptor (beta chain) under discussion was sequenced for a study of blood T cell repertoires in COVID-19. The method was immunoSEQ multiplex PCR; TCRdb's version includes in-frame clones alone and lacks a portion of them. The sample shows 220,000 or so clones, around 84% of them seen only once. From germline, CDR1 is LGHDT and CDR2 YNNKEL (reference sequence). V was pared by 7 bases and J by 0 bases, with 13 bases between. The CDR3 length is 15 residues. The chain combines TRBV3-1 (or the pseudogene TRBV3-2) with TRBJ1-3; no firm D call. This clonotype was obtained from a woman aged 55-75 years who had recovered from COVID-19. Sequencing input: peripheral blood. CDR3: CASTLGTRSGNTIYF. The CDR3 DNA sequence: TGTGCCAGCACCCTAGGAACCCGCTCTGGAAACACCATATATTTT.